What follows are 17 T cell receptor beta chains derived from one specimen sequenced in a study of shared clonotypes between healthy human individuals (dated by TCRdb to the early 2020s). Library preparation was by the immunoSEQ multiplex PCR assay. Entries here come from immuneACCESS through TCRdb and include only in-frame sequences with V and J called. Some clones fail to appear in such tables; in the studies checked, an unresolved V gene covers under half of the shortfall, and the cause of the remainder is unknown. Present in this sample are about 1 million clones, around four fifths of which were seen just once. The top ten constitute roughly 1.4% of the sample. The source material was memory CD4+ T cells sorted from blood. This specimen's cell subset or site label, per the study, means: CD45RA-negative fraction. The receptors come from a man younger than 35 in good health.

This clone occurred once. The chain carries TRBV29-1 and TRBJ2-7; D not resolved. The CDR3 is made up of 14 amino acids. V was cut by 0 bases and J by 3 bases, with 12 bases left in between. Germline CDR1 and CDR2: SQVTM and ANQGSEA. The DNA of the CDR3 is TGCAGCGTTGAAGAGCGAGGATCGAGCTACGAGCAGTACTTC. It encodes CSVEERGSSYEQYF.

V usage is TRBV28 and J usage is TRBJ1-2; the D is unclear. CDR1 and CDR2 from the germline V gene are MDHEN and SYDVKM. The CDR3 spans 13 residues. With 7 bases removed from V and 2 bases from J, the gap between germline ends came to 11 bases. CDR3 sequence (DNA): TGTGCCAGCACTTCTGGCGGGAACTATGGCTACACCTTC. It is translated as CASTSGGNYGYTF.

The genes are TRBV9 and TRBJ2-7; 7 positions match TRBD1. The CDR3 sequence is 13 residues long. CDR1 is SGDLS and CDR2 is YYNGEE in the germline V gene. J was trimmed by 2 bases and V by 7 bases; bases with no gene match: 6. The CDR3 loop reads CASARDSAYEQYF. CDR3 bases: TGTGCCAGCGCCAGGGACAGCGCCTACGAGCAGTACTTC.

This clone was detected only once. The chain employs TRBV2 and TRBJ2-2; the match to TRBD2 covers 9 bases. The germline gives CDR1 SNHLY, CDR2 FYNNEI. The CDR3 runs to 15 residues. The trim removed 6 bases at V and 5 bases at J, leaving 7 bases unmatched. The CDR3 nucleotides read TGTGCCAGCAGGGAATCGCGGGGGGGGACCGGGGAGCTGTTTTTT. Translation: CASRESRGGTGELFF.

Comments on this clone: The sample has other DNA sequences that encode this CDR3 too. V gene TRBV28 combines with J gene TRBJ1-2; unclear D gene. Trimming left V 4 bases short and J 5 bases short, with 8 bases between. The CDR3 extends over 12 amino acids. Germline assignment: CDR1 MDHEN and CDR2 SYDVKM. CDR3 loop: CASSSQRYGYTF. CDR3 nucleotides: TGTGCCAGCAGTTCCCAGAGGTATGGCTACACCTTC.

The genes are TRBV7-6 and TRBJ2-5; D is tentatively TRBD1 or TRBD2 (6 bases each). The CDR3 runs to 17 residues. CDR1 SGHVS and CDR2 FNYEAQ come from the germline V gene. The V end was cut by 2 bases, the J end by 2 bases, with 18 bases between. This chain's CDR3 is CASSLPREGGLQETQYF. CDR3 coding DNA: TGTGCCAGCAGCTTACCAAGGGAAGGGGGGCTTCAAGAGACCCAGTACTTC.

V and J are TRBV30 and TRBJ1-6, with D possibly TRBD1 on 6 matching bases. There are 15 residues in the CDR3. The germline gives CDR1 GTSNPN, CDR2 SVGIG (reference sequence). Trimming removed 2 bases at V and 7 bases at J, with 15 bases between. The CDR3 coding sequence is TGTGCCTGGAGTCCCGGGGGGCTAAGGAATTCACCCCTCCACTTT. Translated, it gives CAWSPGGLRNSPLHF.

The V and J genes are TRBV6-5 and TRBJ1-2, with unresolved D. The CDR3 runs to 16 residues. Trimming cost V 2 bases and J 3 bases, with 16 bases left between them. Germline V gene data show CDR1 as MNHEY and CDR2 as SVGAGI. In DNA form, the CDR3 reads TGTGCCAGCAGTTACGCCTCGGTGAGGGCCGACTATGGCTACACCTTC. Translating it yields CASSYASVRADYGYTF.

This clone was counted only a few times. This chain joins TRBV5-1 and TRBJ2-3; 15 bases fit TRBD2. CDR1 and CDR2 from the germline V gene are SGHRS and YFSETQ. This CDR3 contains 19 residues. J gave up 1 base and V 4 bases, and 10 bases lay outside the gene matches. The CDR3 sequence is CASSPGLAGGPRRTDTQYF. In DNA form, the CDR3 reads TGCGCCAGCAGCCCCGGACTAGCGGGAGGGCCACGTCGCACAGATACGCAGTATTTT.

This clone showed up just once. V gene TRBV10-2 combines with J gene TRBJ2-1; D is tentatively TRBD1 or TRBD2 (6 bases each). This CDR3 contains 14 residues. V lost 7 bases and J 2 bases, leaving 12 bases between the germline ends. The germline V gene has CDR1 WSHSY and CDR2 SAAADI. CDR3 residues: CASNSGQTYNEQFF. The CDR3 DNA follows: TGCGCCAGCAATAGCGGACAGACCTACAATGAGCAGTTCTTC.

The rearrangement uses TRBV5-1 and TRBJ2-5; unclear D gene. Germline V gene lookup returns CDR1 SGHRS and CDR2 YFSETQ. CDR3 size: 13 residues. V was pared by 5 bases and J by 1 base, with 9 bases between. The CDR3 is CASRFGPQETQYF. The CDR3 nucleotides are TGCGCCAGCAGGTTTGGACCCCAAGAGACCCAGTACTTC.

About this clone itself: The same CDR3 arises from other DNA sequences in this sample as well. The chain combines TRBV5-1 with TRBJ2-7, with 9 bases lining up with TRBD2. The V gene end was trimmed by 4 bases and the J gene end by 0 bases; junction bases not matched to a gene: 2. Germline V lookup: CDR1 SGHRS, CDR2 YFSETQ. The CDR3 runs to 14 residues. The CDR3 reads CASSLSGSSYEQYF. The CDR3 bases are TGCGCCAGCAGCCTTAGCGGGAGCTCCTACGAGCAGTACTTC.

The chain couples TRBV10-2 to TRBJ2-2, with D possibly matching TRBD1 (6 bases). CDR3 length: 17 amino acids. CDR1 is WSHSY and CDR2 is SAAADI in the germline V gene. V dropped 6 bases and J dropped 0 bases, with 17 bases sitting between them. The CDR3 bases are TGCGCCAGCAGGGCTAAGACAGGCGCCACGAACACCGGGGAGCTGTTTTTT. It codes for CASRAKTGATNTGELFF.

This chain connects TRBV2 to TRBJ2-3; TRBD2 matches at 8 bases. The CDR3 is 14 amino acids. Per germline, CDR1 SNHLY and CDR2 FYNNEI. With V trimmed by 3 bases and J by 4 bases, 3 bases remained unmatched. The CDR3 DNA follows: TGTGCCAGCAGTGATGTGGGACTAGCAGATACGCAGTATTTT. Translation: CASSDVGLADTQYF.

J is TRBJ2-3 and V is TRBV5-1; the D gene is possibly TRBD1 (6 bases). Trimming removed 4 bases from V and 0 bases from J, with 12 bases in between. Germline assignment: CDR1 SGHRS and CDR2 YFSETQ. This CDR3 spans 15 amino acids. CDR3 sequence reads: CASSPGQRSTDTQYF. DNA for the CDR3: TGCGCCAGCAGCCCCGGACAGAGGAGCACAGATACGCAGTATTTT.

As for this clone: In the same sample, other DNA sequences code for this CDR3. The chain uses TRBV5-1 and TRBJ2-4, with 10 positions matching TRBD1. CDR1 is SGHRS and CDR2 is YFSETQ in the germline V gene. V gave up 4 bases and J gave up 0 bases; unmatched junction bases: 4. The CDR3 consists of 16 residues. The CDR3 coding sequence is TGCGCCAGCAGCACGGGACAGGGGCTAGCCAAAAACATTCAGTACTTC. This sequence encodes CASSTGQGLAKNIQYF.

The chain combines TRBV6-1 with TRBJ2-7; 14 bases line up with TRBD2. V was pared by 3 bases and J by 4 bases, with 8 bases of the junction left unmatched. Germline V gene sequence: CDR1 MNHNS, CDR2 SASEGT. CDR3 length: 17 amino acids. This CDR3 is CASSDPGTSGRGYEQYF. The CDR3 DNA sequence: TGTGCCAGCAGTGACCCTGGGACTAGCGGGAGAGGGTACGAGCAGTACTTC.